There are a few counts of the clone carrying this T cell receptor beta chain. The antigen is not known. This entry comes from a study of human T cells and chemical hapten exposure. V lost 1 base and J 10 bases, leaving 13 bases between the germline ends. CDR1 and CDR2 (germline): SGHDN, FVKESK. CDR3 length equals 13 residues. Time point denoted: patch test 3, about 24 weeks after DPC sensitization. The treatment denotes: therapeutic diphenylcyclopropenone sensitization with weekly scalp DPC. General study points: Unchanged with DPC sensitization were TCRs above 1 in 1000 frequency. The immune response of these alopecia patients might not match healthy individuals'. Controls formed significantly fewer large CDR3 similarity clusters than expanded TCRs did.

TCRdb re-derived calls from the RACE reads in MiXCR, one entry per CDR3 protein. There are around 130,000 distinct CDR3 sequences in the sample; approximately 10% occur only once, and over 2% lies in the top ten. The clonotype comes from a woman aged 45 to 65 with alopecia areata. Some clones in this sample may be carry-over from other donors' samples. The chain combines TRBV14 with TRBJ1-1; D uncertain. The specimen was whole blood, collected in connection with sensitization to the hapten diphenylcyclopropenone (DPC). CDR3 sequence: CASSQGRTSGAFF. For the CDR3, the DNA is TGTGCCAGCAGCCAAGGAAGGACCTCTGGAGCTTTCTTT.